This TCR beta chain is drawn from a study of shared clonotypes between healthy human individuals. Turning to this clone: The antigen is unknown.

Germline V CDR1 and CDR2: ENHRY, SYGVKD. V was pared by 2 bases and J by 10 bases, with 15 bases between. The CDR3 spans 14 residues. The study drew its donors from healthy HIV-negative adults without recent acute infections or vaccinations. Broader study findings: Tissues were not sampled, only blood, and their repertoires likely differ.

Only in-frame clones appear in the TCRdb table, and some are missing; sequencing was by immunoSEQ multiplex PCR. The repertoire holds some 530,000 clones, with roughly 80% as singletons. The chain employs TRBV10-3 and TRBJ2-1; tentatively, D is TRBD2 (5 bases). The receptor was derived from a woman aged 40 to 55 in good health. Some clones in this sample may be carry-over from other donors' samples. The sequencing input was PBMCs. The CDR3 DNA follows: TGTGCCATCAGTGAGCGATTAGAGGCGGGCGAGCAGTTCTTC. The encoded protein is CAISERLEAGEQFF.